This is a list of T cell receptor beta chains from one sample in a study of OX40 agonist ivuxolimab in advanced cancers. Sequencing used immunoSEQ multiplex PCR; TCRdb keeps in-frame clones, though not all of them. Of about 120,000 clones detected, 75% to 90% appear once; the ten largest clones hold about 0.55%. The starting material was CD4+ or CD8+ T cells sorted from blood, obtained in a trial of the OX40 agonist ivuxolimab. Source of these receptors: an adult with an advanced solid tumor such as melanoma, head and neck, liver or kidney cancer. The CDR3 runs from the conserved cysteine through the conserved F or W. A D gene is named only where the DNA matches it firmly. Size tells how often a clone was seen (once, few, many) or the class of an expanded clone, and some rows leave it out.

D,size,V,J,CDR3,DNA
.,once,TRBV9,TRBJ2-6,CASSVGQAGYRSGANVLTF,TGTGCCAGCAGCGTGGGCCAGGCAGGGTACCGCTCTGGGGCCAACGTCCTGACTTTC
TRBD2,once,TRBV6-5,TRBJ2-1,CASRQSGGGNEQFF,TGTGCCAGCAGGCAAAGCGGGGGGGGGAATGAGCAGTTCTTC
.,.,TRBV18,TRBJ1-5,CASADGNQPQHF,TGTGCCAGCGCCGATGGCAATCAGCCCCAGCATTTT
TRBD1,.,TRBV30,TRBJ2-3,CAWSDRGRGSTDTQYF,TGTGCCTGGAGTGACAGGGGGCGAGGGAGCACAGATACGCAGTATTTT
TRBD1,.,TRBV10-3,TRBJ2-7,CAISPGTGGSEQYF,TGTGCCATCAGTCCCGGGACAGGGGGGTCCGAGCAGTACTTC
.,.,TRBV18,TRBJ2-7,CASSPASSYEQYF,TGTGCCAGCTCACCGGCTTCCTCCTACGAGCAGTACTTC
TRBD2,.,TRBV28,TRBJ2-3,CATTRRGAGGTQYF,TGTGCCACCACCCGAAGGGGAGCGGGGGGTACGCAGTATTTT
TRBD1,.,TRBV18,TRBJ2-7,CASSSLLGTGAYEQYF,TGTGCCAGCTCTTCCCTTTTGGGGACAGGGGCTTACGAGCAGTACTTC
.,once,TRBV11-2,TRBJ1-6,CASSSRPGGSPLHF,TGTGCCAGCAGCTCTAGACCTGGGGGTTCACCCCTCCACTTT
.,.,TRBV5-1,TRBJ1-6,CASSLEALNSPLHF,TGCGCCAGCAGCTTGGAAGCTCTTAATTCACCCCTCCACTTT
.,.,TRBV7-7,TRBJ2-2,CASSSSRGTGELFF,TGTGCTAGCAGCTCTTCGCGGGGAACCGGGGAGCTGTTTTTT
TRBD2,.,TRBV6-1,TRBJ2-1,CASSEMAGGYNEQFF,TGTGCCAGCAGTGAAATGGCGGGGGGTTACAATGAGCAGTTCTTC
.,.,TRBV7-9,TRBJ1-6,CASSSDSGSYNSPLHF,TGTGCCAGCAGCTCGGACAGTGGCTCCTATAATTCACCCCTCCACTTT
.,.,TRBV7-9,TRBJ1-2,CASSLAGTPAGYGYTF,TGTGCCAGCAGCTTGGCTGGGACCCCGGCGGGGTATGGCTACACCTTC
.,.,TRBV4-3,TRBJ2-3,CASSQRFLDTQYF,TGCGCCAGCAGCCAACGGTTTTTAGATACGCAGTATTTT
TRBD2,.,TRBV19,TRBJ2-1,CASTGLAGGPGYEQFF,TGTGCCAGTACTGGACTAGCGGGGGGGCCGGGCTATGAGCAGTTCTTC
.,.,TRBV18,TRBJ1-3,CASSPPKSSGNTIYF,TGTGCCAGCTCACCACCAAAGAGCTCTGGAAACACCATATATTTT
TRBD1,.,TRBV4-2,TRBJ2-7,CASSRGQGGYEQYF,TGTGCCAGCAGCCGAGGACAGGGTGGCTACGAGCAGTACTTC
TRBD2,.,TRBV9,TRBJ2-5,CASSVASGGAGETQYF,TGTGCCAGCAGCGTAGCTAGCGGGGGGGCCGGGGAGACCCAGTACTTC
TRBD1,once,TRBV11-2,TRBJ2-3,CASSVQGGGTDTQYF,TGTGCCAGCAGCGTACAGGGGGGCGGCACAGATACGCAGTATTTT
.,.,TRBV10-3,TRBJ1-3,CAISEEAVRAGNTIYF,TGTGCCATCAGTGAGGAAGCGGTTAGGGCTGGAAACACCATATATTTT
.,.,TRBV10-3,TRBJ2-5,CAIRTGEQETQYF,TGTGCCATCAGAACGGGGGAGCAAGAGACCCAGTACTTC
TRBD1,.,TRBV25-1,TRBJ2-5,CASSLPGQGLETQYF,TGTGCCAGCAGTCTGCCGGGACAGGGGCTTGAGACCCAGTACTTC
TRBD1,.,TRBV5-5,TRBJ1-5,CASSWGTGWNQPQHF,TGTGCCAGCAGCTGGGGGACAGGGTGGAATCAGCCCCAGCATTTT
.,.,TRBV7-3,TRBJ2-2,CASSPTGYTGELFF,TGTGCCAGCAGCCCTACAGGGTACACCGGGGAGCTGTTTTTT
.,.,TRBV10-2,TRBJ1-1,CASSQGTNTEAFF,TGCGCCAGCAGCCAGGGAACGAACACTGAAGCTTTCTTT
.,.,TRBV6-5,TRBJ2-3,CASSYRWADTQYF,TGTGCCAGCAGTTACAGGTGGGCAGATACGCAGTATTTT
TRBD1,once,TRBV30,TRBJ2-7,CATDPAGQGLEQYF,TGTGCCACCGATCCCGCGGGACAGGGGCTCGAGCAGTACTTC